This TCR beta chain is from a study of glioma-infiltrating T cells after dendritic cell vaccination. The protocol was immunoSEQ multiplex PCR, while the TCRdb copy is restricted to in-frame clones and leaves out a portion. The sample consists of approximately 84,000 clones, more than 75% of them appearing once. Only one count was recorded for this clone. From germline, CDR1 is MDHEN and CDR2 SYDVKM. The CDR3 consists of 16 residues. V gave up 6 bases and J gave up 10 bases; unmatched junction bases: 14. The TCR originated in a human donor with glioblastoma. The chain carries TRBV28 and TRBJ2-2, with 10 nucleotides matching TRBD2. The material was blood, obtained before dendritic cell vaccination. The CDR3: CASSYGQREGPEELFF. CDR3 DNA sequence: TGTGCCAGCAGCTATGGCCAGCGGGAGGGCCCAGAGGAGCTGTTTTTT.